The text below deals with one TCR beta chain. Antigen unknown. This entry comes from a study of graft-versus-host responses after intestinal transplantation. Study-level background: All recipients were given anti-thymocyte globulin induction, and tacrolimus and steroids were then administered for three to four years.

General study results and limits: Circulating GvH clones peaking coincided with falling HvG clones soon after transplant.

The repertoire was sequenced with immunoSEQ multiplex PCR; TCRdb's copy has only in-frame clones and lacks some. The table has fewer than 150,000 clones, 90% to 95% seen once. This CDR3 is 14 amino acids long. J gave up 4 bases and V 4 bases, and 6 bases lay outside the gene matches. The V gene's germline CDR1 is SGHVS and CDR2 FQNEAQ. The sequencing used unstimulated CD4+ T cells sorted from spleen or lymph node cells, collected before intestinal transplant. The V call is TRBV7-8, the J call TRBJ2-5; 7 positions match TRBD1. The receptor was isolated from a human donor who received an intestinal transplant. The CDR3 sequence: CASSSPTGPETQYF. The CDR3 region has the DNA TGTGCCAGCAGCTCCCCGACAGGGCCAGAGACCCAGTACTTC.